Following are 10 T cell receptor beta chains from one sample sequenced in a study of response to subunit inactivated influenza vaccine. One entry per CDR3 protein, called by TCRdb with MiXCR from the RT-PCR reads. The sample includes roughly 670,000 distinct CDR3 sequences, around 15% of them seen just once. The sample here was PBMCs from blood, taken about 14 days before vaccination. These receptors were collected from a man in his fifties who received an inactivated influenza vaccine.

This clonotype was detected a few times. The chain is built from TRBV29-1 and TRBJ1-5, with D perhaps TRBD1 (5 bases). CDR1 and CDR2 from the germline V gene are SQVTM and ANQGSEA. V lost 4 bases, J lost 3 bases, and 13 bases lay in between. CDR3 length: 14 amino acids. The CDR3 DNA reads as TGCAGCGTTGCCTTTTCGGGACCCAATCAGCCCCAGCATTTT. Protein sequence: CSVAFSGPNQPQHF. The complete variable domain, with remaining parts taken from reference TRBV29-1 and TRBJ1-5, reads SAVISQKPSRDICQRGTSLTIQCQVDSQVTMMFWYRQQPGQSLTLIATANQGSEATYESGFVIDKFPISRPNLTFSTLTVSNMSPEDSSIYLCSVAFSGPNQPQHFGDGTRLSIL.

This chain connects TRBV9 to TRBJ2-5; the D gene is possibly TRBD1 (6 bases). Germline V lookup: CDR1 SGDLS, CDR2 YYNGEE. This CDR3 region has 14 residues. Trimming stripped 0 bases from V and 3 bases from J, with 9 bases between. Written as DNA, the CDR3 is TGTGCCAGCAGCGTAGGTTCAGGGGAAGAGACCCAGTACTTC. Residues: CASSVGSGEETQYF.

This clonotype was seen a few times. The chain is built from TRBV2 and TRBJ2-5; 7 bases line up with TRBD2. J gave up 0 bases and V 2 bases, and 3 bases lay outside the gene matches. Germline loops: CDR1 SNHLY, CDR2 FYNNEI. The CDR3 totals 15 residues. Written as DNA, the CDR3 is TGTGCCAGCAGTGAACGGCGGGGGTACCAAGAGACCCAGTACTTC. Encoded protein: CASSERRGYQETQYF.

This clonotype was counted only a few times. CDR3 residues: CSARTWVGETQYF. In DNA, the CDR3 is TGCAGTGCTAGAACCTGGGTAGGGGAGACCCAGTACTTC. The chain carries TRBV20-1 and TRBJ2-5; no definite D call. CDR3 length: 13 residues. From germline, CDR1 is DFQATT and CDR2 SNEGSKA (reference sequence). V gave up 2 bases and J gave up 5 bases, with 12 bases separating them.

This clonotype has a handful of counts. V gene TRBV12-3 or TRBV12-4 combines with J gene TRBJ2-7; D gene unclear. Between the trimmed V and J ends, which lost 4 bases and 2 bases, there was a span of 21 bases. This CDR3 comprises 17 residues. CDR3 region: CASSSQPPRVSTYEQYF. The CDR3 DNA is TGTGCCAGCAGTTCCCAACCCCCCCGGGTTAGTACCTACGAGCAGTACTTC.

This clonotype was picked up a small number of times. This chain uses TRBV24-1 with TRBJ2-2; 9 bases fit TRBD1. CDR1 and CDR2 from the germline V gene are KGHDR and SFDVKD. CDR3 length equals 16 residues. The junction had 5 bases not matched to a gene; V was cut back by 3 bases and J by 4 bases. Here the CDR3 reads CATSDMTGGATGELFF. The DNA for the CDR3 is TGTGCCACCAGTGATATGACAGGGGGGGCCACCGGGGAGCTGTTTTTT.

V usage is TRBV20-1 and J usage is TRBJ2-3; 8 bases line up with TRBD2. V trimming: 6 bases; J trimming: 4 bases; junction bases outside the gene matches: 9. The CDR3 consists of 14 residues. Germline V CDR1 and CDR2: DFQATT, SNEGSKA (reference sequence). The CDR3 spells CSALVRGGPDTQYF. The CDR3 coding sequence is TGCAGTGCCCTCGTCCGGGGGGGCCCAGATACGCAGTATTTT.

In this sample, this clonotype turned up many times. The chain has TRBV20-1 and TRBJ2-1, with D possibly TRBD2 on 6 matching bases. V was shortened by 3 bases and J by 1 base, with 10 bases between the two germline ends. This CDR3 is 14 amino acids long. The germline CDR1 and CDR2 sequences are DFQATT and SNEGSKA (reference sequence). The CDR3 here is CSASGRNSYNEQFF. As DNA, the CDR3 is TGCAGTGCTAGCGGGAGAAATTCCTACAATGAGCAGTTCTTC.

The rearrangement links TRBV20-1 to TRBJ2-3; D gene ambiguous. Germline lookup yields CDR1 DFQATT and CDR2 SNEGSKA (reference sequence). The CDR3 is made up of 16 amino acids. V lost 7 bases to trimming and J lost 0 bases, with 20 bases between them. This CDR3 reads CSVRKVPPDSTDTQYF. DNA for the CDR3: TGCAGTGTTCGAAAAGTCCCCCCGGATAGCACAGATACGCAGTATTTT.

This clonotype has a handful of counts. This rearrangement joins TRBV6-2 or TRBV6-3 to TRBJ2-3, with D perhaps matching TRBD2 (6 bases). Trimming took 2 bases from V and 2 from J, leaving 17 bases between them. The length of the CDR3 is 17 residues. Per germline, CDR1 MNHEY and CDR2 SVGEGT. The DNA of the CDR3 is TGTGCCAGCAGTTACCTGGTGGCTAGCGCCTTCACAGATACGCAGTATTTT. This gives the protein CASSYLVASAFTDTQYF.